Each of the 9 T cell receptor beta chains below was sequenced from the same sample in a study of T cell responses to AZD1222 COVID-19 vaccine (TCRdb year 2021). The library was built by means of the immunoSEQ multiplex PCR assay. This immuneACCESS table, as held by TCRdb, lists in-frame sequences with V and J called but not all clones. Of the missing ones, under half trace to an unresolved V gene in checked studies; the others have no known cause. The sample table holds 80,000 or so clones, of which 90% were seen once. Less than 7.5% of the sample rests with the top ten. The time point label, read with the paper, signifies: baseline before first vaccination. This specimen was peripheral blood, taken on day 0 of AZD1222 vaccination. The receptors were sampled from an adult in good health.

The CDR3 bases are TGTGCCAGTAGTATCCCCGCAGGTACGAACACCGGGGAGCTGTTTTTT. Its translation is CASSIPAGTNTGELFF. The chain couples TRBV19 to TRBJ2-2; no clear D gene. The CDR3 runs to 16 residues. The V end was cut by 3 bases, the J end by 0 bases, with 11 bases between. CDR1 and CDR2 (germline): LNHDA, SQIVND (reference sequence).

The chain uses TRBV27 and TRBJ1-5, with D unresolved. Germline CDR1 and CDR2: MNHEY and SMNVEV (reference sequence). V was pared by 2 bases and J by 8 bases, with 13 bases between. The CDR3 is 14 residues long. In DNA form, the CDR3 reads TGTGCCAGCAGTTTAAGCATATGGGTAGAGCCCCAGCATTTT. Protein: CASSLSIWVEPQHF.

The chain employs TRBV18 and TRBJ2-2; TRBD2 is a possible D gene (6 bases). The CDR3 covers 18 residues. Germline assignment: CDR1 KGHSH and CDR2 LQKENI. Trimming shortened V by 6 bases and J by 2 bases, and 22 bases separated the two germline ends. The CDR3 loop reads CASSQQQGGGDNTGELFF. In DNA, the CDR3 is TGTGCCAGCTCCCAACAGCAGGGAGGTGGAGATAACACCGGGGAGCTGTTTTTT.

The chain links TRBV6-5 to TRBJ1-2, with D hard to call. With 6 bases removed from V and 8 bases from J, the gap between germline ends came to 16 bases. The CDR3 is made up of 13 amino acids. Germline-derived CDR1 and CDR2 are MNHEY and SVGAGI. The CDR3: CASRTLDGVGYTF. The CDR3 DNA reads TGTGCCAGCAGGACCCTGGACGGGGTAGGCTACACCTTC.

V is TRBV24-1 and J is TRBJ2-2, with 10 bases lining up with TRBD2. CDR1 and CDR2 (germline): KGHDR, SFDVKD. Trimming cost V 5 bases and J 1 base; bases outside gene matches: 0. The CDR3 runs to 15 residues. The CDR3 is CATSGTSGNTGELFF. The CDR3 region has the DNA TGTGCCACCAGTGGGACTAGCGGGAACACCGGGGAGCTGTTTTTT.

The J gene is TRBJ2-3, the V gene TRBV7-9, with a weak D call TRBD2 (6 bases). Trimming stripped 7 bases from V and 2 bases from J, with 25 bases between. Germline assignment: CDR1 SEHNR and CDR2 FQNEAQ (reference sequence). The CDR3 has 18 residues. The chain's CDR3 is CASTAGGENRFFTDTQYF. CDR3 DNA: TGTGCCAGCACCGCGGGCGGGGAAAACAGATTTTTCACAGATACGCAGTATTTT. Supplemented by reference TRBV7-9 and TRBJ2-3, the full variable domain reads DTGVSQNPRHKITKRGQNVTFRCDPISEHNRLYWYRQTLGQGPEFLTYFQNEAQLEKSRLLSDRFSAERPKGSFSTLEIQRTEQGDSAMYLCASTAGGENRFFTDTQYFGPGTRLTVL.

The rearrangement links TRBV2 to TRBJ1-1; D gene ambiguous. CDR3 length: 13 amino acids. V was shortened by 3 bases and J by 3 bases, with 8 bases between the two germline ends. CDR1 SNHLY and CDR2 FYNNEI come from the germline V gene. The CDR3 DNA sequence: TGTGCCAGCAGTGAGCGGGGATACACTGAAGCTTTCTTT. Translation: CASSERGYTEAFF.

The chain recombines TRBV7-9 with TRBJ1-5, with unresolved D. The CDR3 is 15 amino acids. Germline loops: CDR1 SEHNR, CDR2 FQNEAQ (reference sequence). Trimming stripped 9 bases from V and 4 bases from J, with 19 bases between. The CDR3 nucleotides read TGTGCCAGTTCATACTCGGGGTTTGGAAATCAGCCCCAGCATTTT. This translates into CASSYSGFGNQPQHF.

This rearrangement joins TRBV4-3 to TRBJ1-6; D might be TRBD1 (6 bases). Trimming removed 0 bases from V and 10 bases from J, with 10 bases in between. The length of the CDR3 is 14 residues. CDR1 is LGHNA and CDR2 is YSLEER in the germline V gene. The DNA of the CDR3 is TGCGCCAGCAGCCAAGACAGGGGCGAATCACCCCTCCACTTT. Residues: CASSQDRGESPLHF.